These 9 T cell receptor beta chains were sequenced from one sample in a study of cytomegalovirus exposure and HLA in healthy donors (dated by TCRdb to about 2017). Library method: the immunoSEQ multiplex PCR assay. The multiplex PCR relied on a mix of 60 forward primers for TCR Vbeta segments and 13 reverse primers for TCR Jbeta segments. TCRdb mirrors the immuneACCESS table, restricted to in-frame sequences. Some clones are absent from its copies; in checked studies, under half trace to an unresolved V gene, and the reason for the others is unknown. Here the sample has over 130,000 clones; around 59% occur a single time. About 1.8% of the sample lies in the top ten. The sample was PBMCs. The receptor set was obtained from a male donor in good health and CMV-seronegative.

This CDR3 reads CSVEVKMSGYTF. The CDR3 coding sequence is TGCAGCGTTGAAGTTAAGATGAGTGGCTACACCTTC. The rearrangement uses TRBV29-1 and TRBJ1-2; D not resolved. The CDR3 extends over 12 amino acids. The V end lost 1 base, the J end lost 7 bases, and 10 bases lay between the germline ends. Germline values: CDR1 SQVTM, CDR2 ANQGSEA.

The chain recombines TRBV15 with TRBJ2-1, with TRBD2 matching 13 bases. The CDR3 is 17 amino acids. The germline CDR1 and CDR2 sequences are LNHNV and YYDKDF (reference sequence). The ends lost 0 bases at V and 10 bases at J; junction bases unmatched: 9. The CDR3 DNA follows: TGTGCCACCAGCAGAGATCCGGGACTAGCGGGGTTGGGGGAGCAGTTCTTC. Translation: CATSRDPGLAGLGEQFF.

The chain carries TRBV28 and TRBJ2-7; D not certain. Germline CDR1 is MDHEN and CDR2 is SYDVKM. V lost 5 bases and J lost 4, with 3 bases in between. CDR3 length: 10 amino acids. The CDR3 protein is CASSRYEQYF. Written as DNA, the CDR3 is TGTGCCAGCAGTCGTTACGAGCAGTACTTC. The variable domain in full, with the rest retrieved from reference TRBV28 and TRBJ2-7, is DVKVTQSSRYLVKRTGEKVFLECVQDMDHENMFWYRQDPGLGLRLIYFSYDVKMKEKGDIPEGYSVSREKKERFSLILESASTNQTSMYLCASSRYEQYFGPGTRLTVT.

The CDR3: CASSHGDRADTEAFF. The CDR3 bases are TGCGCCAGCAGCCACGGGGACAGGGCAGACACTGAAGCTTTCTTT. The chain links TRBV4-1 to TRBJ1-1; TRBD1 matches at 9 bases. The CDR3 extends over 15 amino acids. Germline assignment: CDR1 MGHRA and CDR2 YSYEKL. Germline trimming cut 3 bases from V and 3 bases from J; bases unmatched to any gene: 5.

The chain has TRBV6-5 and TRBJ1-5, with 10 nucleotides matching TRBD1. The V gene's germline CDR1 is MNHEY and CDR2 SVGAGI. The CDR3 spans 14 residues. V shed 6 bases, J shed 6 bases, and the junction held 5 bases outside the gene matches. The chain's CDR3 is CASSRDRGVQPQHF. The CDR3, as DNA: TGTGCCAGCAGCCGGGACAGGGGCGTTCAGCCCCAGCATTTT.

The CDR3 nucleotides read TGCAGCGTTGGTACCGGCGGGCCTAATGAAAAACTGTTTTTT. Residues: CSVGTGGPNEKLFF. This chain uses TRBV29-1 with TRBJ1-4; D ambiguous. Trimming took 4 bases from V and 3 from J, leaving 12 bases between them. The length of the CDR3 is 14 residues. Germline-derived CDR1 and CDR2 are SQVTM and ANQGSEA.

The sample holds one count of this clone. This CDR3 reads CASSEVYRTEAFF. In DNA, the CDR3 is TGTGCCAGCAGTGAAGTTTACAGAACTGAAGCTTTCTTT. The V call is TRBV6-1, the J call TRBJ1-1, with no clear D. The CDR3 runs to 13 residues. The V gene lost 1 base and the J gene lost 5 bases, with 8 bases spanning the gap. Germline CDR1 reads MNHNS; CDR2 reads SASEGT.

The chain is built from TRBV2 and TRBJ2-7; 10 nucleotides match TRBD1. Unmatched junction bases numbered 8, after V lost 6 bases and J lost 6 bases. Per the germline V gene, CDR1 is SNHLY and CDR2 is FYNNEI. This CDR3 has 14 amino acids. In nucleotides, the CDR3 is TGTGCCAGCAGAAAGACAGGGGGCATCGGCGAGCAGTACTTC. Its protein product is CASRKTGGIGEQYF. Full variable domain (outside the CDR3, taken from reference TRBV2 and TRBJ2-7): EPEVTQTPSHQVTQMGQEVILRCVPISNHLYFYWYRQILGQKVEFLVSFYNNEISEKSEIFDDQFSVERPDGSNFTLKIRSTKLEDSAMYFCASRKTGGIGEQYFGPGTRLTVT.

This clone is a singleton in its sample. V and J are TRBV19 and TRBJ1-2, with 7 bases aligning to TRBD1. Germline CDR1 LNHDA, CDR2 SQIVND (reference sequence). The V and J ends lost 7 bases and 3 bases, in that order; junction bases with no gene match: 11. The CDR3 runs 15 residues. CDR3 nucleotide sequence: TGTGCCAGTAAAAGTCCGGGAGGGGGCGACTATGGCTACACCTTC. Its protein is CASKSPGGGDYGYTF.